One sample yielded the 21 T cell receptor beta chains listed below, sequenced in a study of blood T cell repertoires in COVID-19. Generated by immunoSEQ multiplex PCR, the TCRdb table keeps only in-frame clones and is missing some. This table has some 74,000 clones, over 65% appearing once. The sequenced material came from peripheral blood. These TCRs come from a woman over 75 with acute or convalescent COVID-19.

This clone was observed a few times. The V gene is TRBV5-6, the J gene TRBJ1-2; the D gene is possibly TRBD1 (5 bases). CDR3 length: 14 amino acids. With 4 bases removed from V and 2 bases from J, the gap between germline ends came to 12 bases. CDR1 SGHDT and CDR2 YYEEEE come from the germline V gene. CDR3 coding DNA: TGTGCCAGCAGCGGGGCGACTGGAAACTATGGCTACACCTTC. Protein sequence: CASSGATGNYGYTF.

This clone was observed a single time. The rearrangement joins TRBV19 to TRBJ1-5; D may be TRBD1 (5 bases). CDR1 is LNHDA, CDR2 SQIVND, per germline (reference sequence). This CDR3 comprises 14 residues. The V end lost 4 bases, the J end lost 3 bases, and 10 bases lay between the germline ends. This CDR3 is CASSSQGANQPQHF. The CDR3 bases are TGTGCCAGTAGTAGCCAGGGCGCCAATCAGCCCCAGCATTTT.

This clone has only a few counts. J is TRBJ1-5 and V is TRBV18, with D perhaps matching TRBD1 (6 bases). Trimming shortened V by 6 bases and J by 2 bases, and 8 bases separated the two germline ends. The CDR3 extends over 13 amino acids. Germline CDR1 KGHSH, CDR2 LQKENI. The CDR3 protein is CASSGGGNQPQHF. CDR3 coding DNA: TGTGCCAGCTCTGGGGGCGGCAATCAGCCCCAGCATTTT. Filled out from reference TRBV18 and TRBJ1-5, the complete variable domain reads NAGVMQNPRHLVRRRGQEARLRCSPMKGHSHVYWYRQLPEEGLKFMVYLQKENIIDESGMPKERFSAEFPKEGPSILRIQQVVRGDSAAYFCASSGGGNQPQHFGDGTRLSIL.

The chain combines TRBV6-5 with TRBJ1-2; 9 positions agree with TRBD1. Germline V CDR1 and CDR2: MNHEY, SVGAGI. V was clipped by 10 bases and J by 3 bases; unmatched bases: 3. CDR3 length: 12 residues. The CDR3 DNA follows: TGTGCCACTAGGACAGGGGACTATGGCTACACCTTC. Translated: CATRTGDYGYTF.

V usage is TRBV6-1 and J usage is TRBJ2-2; D is undetermined. V lost 0 bases to trimming and J lost 6 bases, with 8 bases between them. The CDR3 consists of 14 residues. The germline V gene has CDR1 MNHNS and CDR2 SASEGT. The CDR3 is CASSEAWAAGELFF. CDR3 coding DNA: TGTGCCAGCAGTGAAGCTTGGGCTGCCGGGGAGCTGTTTTTT.

The chain combines TRBV19 with TRBJ1-4, with D unresolved. The V end was cut by 6 bases, the J end by 6 bases, with 14 bases between. The CDR3 covers 14 residues. CDR1 and CDR2 (germline): LNHDA, SQIVND (reference sequence). The CDR3 sequence: CASSLSENYEKLFF. The DNA of the CDR3 is TGTGCCAGTAGCCTTTCGGAGAACTATGAAAAACTGTTTTTT.

The rearrangement uses TRBV25-1 and TRBJ2-1, with 8 bases fitting TRBD2. J lost 0 bases, V lost 6 bases, and 4 bases had no gene match. The CDR3 consists of 15 residues. The germline V gene has CDR1 MGHDK and CDR2 SYGVNS. The chain's CDR3 is CASSESGSSYNEQFF. The CDR3 bases are TGTGCCAGCAGCGAGAGCGGGAGCTCCTACAATGAGCAGTTCTTC.

V is TRBV30 and J is TRBJ1-5, with 8 bases that match TRBD1. CDR1 and CDR2 (germline): GTSNPN, SVGIG (reference sequence). The CDR3 is made up of 14 amino acids. V gave up 4 bases and J gave up 4 bases; unmatched junction bases: 6. CDR3 region: CAWKGQGANQPQHF. The DNA for the CDR3 is TGTGCCTGGAAGGGCCAGGGGGCTAATCAGCCCCAGCATTTT.

This chain connects TRBV24-1 to TRBJ2-2, with D uncertain. This CDR3 region has 13 residues. Germline CDR1 and CDR2: KGHDR and SFDVKD. The V and J ends lost 4 bases and 4 bases respectively, with 6 bases between them. CDR3 sequence (DNA): TGTGCCACCAGTGACCAAGCCACCGGGGAGCTGTTTTTT. Translation: CATSDQATGELFF.

The gene calls are TRBV11-2 and TRBJ1-2; 10 nucleotides align to TRBD1. The germline gives CDR1 SGHAT, CDR2 FQNNGV. This CDR3 is 15 amino acids long. V was pared by 0 bases and J by 7 bases, with 5 bases of the junction left unmatched. The DNA of the CDR3 is TGTGCCAGCAGCTTAGACCTCGACAGGGGGCCTGGCTACACCTTC. Amino acid sequence: CASSLDLDRGPGYTF.

The chain has TRBV18 and TRBJ2-3, with 9 bases that match TRBD2. From germline, CDR1 is KGHSH and CDR2 LQKENI. The CDR3 loop spans 15 amino acids. The V gene end was trimmed by 2 bases and the J gene end by 2 bases; junction bases not matched to a gene: 2. The CDR3, as DNA: TGTGCCAGCTCACCAGGCGGGAGGGCCACAGATACGCAGTATTTT. Translated: CASSPGGRATDTQYF.

The chain uses TRBV7-2 and TRBJ1-1; tentative D call: TRBD1 (5 bases). The ends were cut back, 1 base at V and 11 bases at J, with 14 bases in the middle. This CDR3 has 13 amino acids. Germline loops: CDR1 SGHTA, CDR2 FQGNSA. The CDR3, as DNA: TGTGCCAGCAGCTTAGGTGGGGCAGTTTTGGCTTTCTTT. Its protein is CASSLGGAVLAFF.

The rearrangement joins TRBV7-9 to TRBJ1-2; 7 bases agree with TRBD1. Trimming cost V 5 bases and J 1 base; bases outside gene matches: 10. The CDR3 sequence is 16 residues long. Germline values: CDR1 SEHNR, CDR2 FQNEAQ (reference sequence). CDR3 coding DNA: TGTGCCAGCAGCCCGGGACAGTCTGGAGATAACTATGGCTACACCTTC. This translates into CASSPGQSGDNYGYTF. The whole variable domain, remainder taken from reference TRBV7-9 and TRBJ1-2, is DTGVSQNPRHKITKRGQNVTFRCDPISEHNRLYWYRQTLGQGPEFLTYFQNEAQLEKSRLLSDRFSAERPKGSFSTLEIQRTEQGDSAMYLCASSPGQSGDNYGYTFGSGTRLTVV.

This chain uses TRBV19 with TRBJ1-1, with a possible D match to TRBD1 (5 bases). V was clipped by 5 bases and J by 6 bases, with 25 bases between them. Looked up from germline, CDR1 is LNHDA and CDR2 is SQIVND (reference sequence). The CDR3 sequence is 17 residues long. In DNA form, the CDR3 reads TGTGCCAGTAGTGGCCTTCCGGGACTCACGAACGACCCTGAAGCTTTCTTT. Translation: CASSGLPGLTNDPEAFF.

The chain joins TRBV7-9 to TRBJ1-2, with D possibly matching TRBD1 (6 bases). The CDR3 spans 15 residues. Germline CDR1 SEHNR, CDR2 FQNEAQ (reference sequence). V was clipped by 4 bases and J by 4 bases, with 16 bases between them. The CDR3: CASSSLQGLGYGYTF. The CDR3 DNA sequence: TGTGCCAGCAGCTCTCTCCAGGGGCTCGGCTATGGCTACACCTTC.

The chain recombines TRBV27 with TRBJ1-4; TRBD1 matches at 9 bases. CDR1 and CDR2 (germline): MNHEY, SMNVEV (reference sequence). The trim removed 5 bases at V and 7 bases at J, leaving 5 bases unmatched. The CDR3 sequence is 14 residues long. The CDR3 DNA follows: TGTGCCAGCAGTGGGTTACAGGGGGCTGAAAAACTGTTTTTT. Translating it yields CASSGLQGAEKLFF.

The V gene is TRBV5-8, the J gene TRBJ2-3; 7 bases agree with TRBD1. Trimming at V came to 0 bases and at J to 2 bases, leaving 6 bases not matched to a gene. The CDR3 consists of 16 residues. Germline V gene data show CDR1 as SGHTS and CDR2 as YDEGEE. The DNA of the CDR3 is TGTGCCAGCAGCTTGGTCGTCGGGACAGTCACAGATACGCAGTATTTT. Translation: CASSLVVGTVTDTQYF.

The chain recombines TRBV6-2 or TRBV6-3 with TRBJ1-1; D is unresolved. This CDR3 is built from 14 residues. Germline CDR1 reads MNHEY; CDR2 reads SVGEGT. Trimming took 2 bases from V and 4 from J, leaving 11 bases between them. The CDR3 region has the DNA TGTGCCAGCAGTTACGTTGGACTTAGCACTGAAGCTTTCTTT. Residues: CASSYVGLSTEAFF.

The V call is TRBV3-1 (or the pseudogene TRBV3-2), the J call TRBJ1-1; D is undetermined. The CDR3 length is 13 residues. V was pared by 4 bases and J by 1 base, with 7 bases between. The germline V gene has CDR1 LGHDT and CDR2 YNNKEL (reference sequence). CDR3 region: CASSPGANTEAFF. DNA for the CDR3: TGTGCCAGCAGCCCCGGAGCGAACACTGAAGCTTTCTTT.

This chain connects TRBV24-1 to TRBJ2-3; TRBD2 aligns across 13 bases. Germline assignment: CDR1 KGHDR and CDR2 SFDVKD. V lost 7 bases, J lost 0 bases, and 6 bases stayed unmatched. CDR3 size: 17 residues. The CDR3 sequence: CATSGLAGDYSTDTQYF. DNA of the CDR3: TGTGCCACCAGCGGACTAGCGGGGGATTATAGCACAGATACGCAGTATTTT.

This clone appeared a few times. V is TRBV6-2 or TRBV6-3 and J is TRBJ2-5, with 9 bases aligning to TRBD1. V was pared by 2 bases and J by 4 bases, with 5 bases of the junction left unmatched. Germline V gives CDR1 MNHEY, CDR2 SVGEGT. The CDR3 spans 15 residues. The CDR3, as DNA: TGTGCCAGCAGTTACCAAAACAGGGGGCGAGAGACCCAGTACTTC. As protein: CASSYQNRGRETQYF.